This T cell receptor beta chain was captured in a study of early T cells in non-severe SARS-CoV-2 infection. Overall study: Sequencing of unsorted whole blood was done on bulk RNA, leaving chains unpaired. Whole-study results and caveats: VDJdb matching favored anti-spike CD8 responses, missing private and CD4 specificities.

In this sample, this clonotype turned up a few times. Its antigen is unknown. The CDR3 extends over 15 amino acids. The trim removed 5 bases at V and 3 bases at J, leaving 5 bases unmatched. CDR1 and CDR2 from the germline V gene are SQVTM and ANQGSEA. Attachment of unique molecular identifiers was made to individual cDNA molecules. TCRdb re-called the 5' RACE reads through MiXCR, storing one row per CDR3 protein. This table has more than 80,000 distinct CDR3 sequences, 13% to 15% appearing once. The sequenced sample was whole blood. The sequence derives from an adult who was a healthcare worker with PCR-confirmed SARS-CoV-2 infection or an uninfected control (not recorded which). V gene TRBV29-1 combines with J gene TRBJ2-1, with 12 bases aligning to TRBD2. CDR3 sequence reads: CSVPRTSGNYNEQFF. The DNA for the CDR3 is TGCAGCGTTCCCCGGACTAGCGGGAACTACAATGAGCAGTTCTTC.